Given below is one T cell receptor beta chain in context. Its antigen is unidentified. In the ViraFEST assay, antigen-specific CD4+ clonotypes were identified by expansion after peptide-pool stimulation. When around ten days of culture had elapsed, CD4+ T cells were isolated. This individual contracted SARS-CoV-2 between March and December 2020, as verified by PCR. Libraries were prepared by immunoSEQ multiplex PCR; TCRdb keeps only in-frame clonotypes and omits some of them. This table holds approximately 38,000 clones, about two thirds found once. The sample comes from a study of vaccination effects on CD4 cells after COVID-19. V shed 0 bases, J shed 5 bases, and the junction held 7 bases outside the gene matches. CDR3 size: 16 residues. Germline V gene data show CDR1 as LGHNA and CDR2 as YSLEER.

This chain uses TRBV4-3 with TRBJ2-5, with 9 bases that match TRBD1. The TCR was taken from a human donor who had a prior SARS-CoV-2 infection. This material consisted of CD4+ T cells from PBMCs cultured with a peptide pool, taken before COVID-19 vaccination. The CDR3 loop is CASSQDVWTGEETQYF. CDR3 bases: TGCGCCAGCAGCCAAGATGTCTGGACAGGGGAGGAGACCCAGTACTTC.